These T cell receptor beta chains were read from a single sample in a study of shared T cell receptors in the human thymus. TCRdb keeps only in-frame clones here, not all; method: immunoSEQ multiplex PCR. The repertoire holds roughly 710,000 clones, with approximately 83% as singletons. In addition, the sample was reused for a study of human thymus T cells.

The sequencing input was thymocytes. These receptors were collected from a girl under three years old with a congenital heart defect. Both conserved end residues are part of each CDR3. A D gene is named only where the DNA matches it firmly. Where a row states a size, it is once, few, many or the class of an expanded clone; other rows omit it.

V	J	size	D	CDR3	DNA
TRBV2	TRBJ1-2	-	-	CASTTAIYGYTF	TGTGCCAGCACGACAGCCATCTATGGCTACACCTTC
TRBV13	TRBJ2-7	-	TRBD1	CASSSNVDRGESYEQYF	TGTGCCAGCAGCTCAAATGTCGACAGGGGTGAGTCCTACGAGCAGTACTTC
TRBV10-3	TRBJ2-1	-	-	CAISEAGSITTNEQFF	TGTGCCATCAGTGAGGCAGGGTCAATAACCACTAATGAGCAGTTCTTC
TRBV5-6	TRBJ2-7	-	TRBD2	CASSLAGLADETYEQYF	TGTGCCAGCAGCTTAGCTGGACTAGCGGACGAGACCTACGAGCAGTACTTC
TRBV6-1	TRBJ2-7	-	TRBD1	CASRPPDRDPYEQYF	TGTGCCAGCAGACCCCCGGACAGGGATCCCTACGAGCAGTACTTC
TRBV5-1	TRBJ1-2	-	-	CASSPITGHDYTF	TGCGCCAGCAGCCCAATTACAGGGCACGACTACACCTTC
TRBV28	TRBJ2-7	-	-	CAGSSNEQYF	TGTGCCGGCAGTTCCAACGAGCAGTACTTC
TRBV14	TRBJ1-1	-	-	CASSQETGLTEAFF	TGTGCCAGCAGCCAAGAAACAGGGTTGACTGAAGCTTTCTTT
TRBV18	TRBJ1-2	-	-	CASSPPPQEKGRGYTF	TGTGCCAGCTCACCACCACCACAGGAAAAGGGGCGTGGCTACACCTTC
TRBV7-6	TRBJ2-1	-	-	CASSLWARDNHNEQFF	TGTGCCAGCAGCTTATGGGCCCGGGACAACCACAATGAGCAGTTCTTC
TRBV5-1	TRBJ2-1	-	-	CASSLTSRAGIAVEQFF	TGCGCCAGCAGCTTGACGTCACGGGCGGGGATCGCGGTTGAGCAGTTCTTC
TRBV7-9	TRBJ1-4	-	TRBD1	CASSLAWGGQENEKLFF	TGTGCCAGCAGCTTAGCATGGGGGGGACAGGAAAATGAAAAACTGTTTTTT
TRBV9	TRBJ1-2	few	-	CASSVPGGYTF	TGTGCCAGCAGCGTACCCGGTGGCTACACCTTC
TRBV7-9	TRBJ2-5	-	-	CASSSNPGVKETQYF	TGTGCCAGCAGCTCCAACCCGGGAGTCAAAGAGACCCAGTACTTC
TRBV7-2	TRBJ1-1	-	-	CASSRAKGQNTEAFF	TGTGCCAGCAGCCGAGCCAAGGGACAGAACACTGAAGCTTTCTTT
TRBV14	TRBJ1-4	-	-	CASSHRGRQREKLFF	TGTGCCAGCAGCCACCGAGGGAGGCAACGTGAAAAACTGTTTTTT
TRBV23-1	TRBJ1-5	-	-	CASSQETGEGPNQPQHF	TGCGCCAGCAGCCAGGAGACAGGAGAAGGGCCAAATCAGCCCCAGCATTTT
TRBV7-6	TRBJ2-5	-	-	CASSSIAYKEEIQETQYF	TGTGCCAGCAGCTCTATTGCCTACAAGGAGGAGATACAAGAGACCCAGTACTTC
TRBV7-6	TRBJ2-7	-	-	CASSWTDYREGFYEQYF	TGTGCCAGCAGCTGGACCGATTACAGGGAAGGTTTTTACGAGCAGTACTTC
TRBV5-8	TRBJ2-1	-	-	CASSISRTVVFCEQFF	TGTGCCAGCAGCATATCGAGGACAGTTGTTTTTTGTGAGCAGTTCTTC
TRBV19	TRBJ2-5	-	TRBD1	CASSIQGDDQETQYF	TGTGCCAGTAGTATACAGGGGGATGACCAAGAGACCCAGTACTTC
TRBV30	TRBJ2-7	-	-	CAWSAAGPPTEQYF	TGTGCCTGGAGTGCGGCAGGGCCCCCCACCGAGCAGTACTTC
TRBV6-5	TRBJ2-3	-	TRBD1	CASSSRTGGPTDTQYF	TGTGCCAGCAGTTCCCGGACAGGGGGCCCGACAGATACGCAGTATTTT
TRBV10-3	TRBJ2-7	-	-	CAISESRVVPYEQYF	TGTGCCATCAGTGAGTCTCGAGTGGTACCCTACGAGCAGTACTTC
TRBV28	TRBJ1-1	-	-	CASSRPSHKPEAFF	TGTGCCAGCAGTCGTCCCTCGCACAAACCCGAAGCTTTCTTT
TRBV19	TRBJ2-2	once	TRBD1	CASTGQGDTGELFF	TGTGCCAGTACGGGACAGGGGGACACCGGGGAGCTGTTTTTT
TRBV5-8	TRBJ1-2	once	TRBD1	CARDRDRKNYGYTF	TGTGCCAGGGATCGGGACAGGAAAAACTATGGCTACACCTTC
TRBV28	TRBJ1-4	-	-	CASSFQGTNEKLFF	TGTGCCAGCAGTTTCCAGGGAACTAATGAAAAACTGTTTTTT
TRBV6-6	TRBJ1-6	-	-	CASGQRNSPLHF	TGTGCCAGTGGACAGCGGAATTCACCCCTCCACTTT
TRBV7-6	TRBJ2-1	-	TRBD2	CASSLAPSSGEPYNEQFF	TGTGCCAGCAGCTTAGCGCCCTCTAGCGGGGAACCTTACAATGAGCAGTTCTTC
TRBV28	TRBJ2-7	once	-	CASSPVSGYEQYF	TGTGCCAGCAGTCCCGTCTCAGGCTACGAGCAGTACTTC
TRBV4-1	TRBJ1-2	-	-	CASSQREGYGYTF	TGCGCCAGCAGCCAGCGGGAAGGGTATGGCTACACCTTC
TRBV5-1	TRBJ2-1	-	TRBD2	CASSPAGVKSYNEQFF	TGCGCCAGCTCCCCCGCGGGGGTGAAGAGCTACAATGAGCAGTTCTTC
TRBV5-1	TRBJ1-1	-	-	CASSWGDRPTEAFF	TGCGCCAGCAGCTGGGGGGACCGGCCCACTGAAGCTTTCTTT
TRBV5-1	TRBJ1-2	-	-	CASSLVTGTRQYNYGYTF	TGCGCCAGCAGCTTGGTCACCGGGACACGGCAATATAACTATGGCTACACCTTC
TRBV27	TRBJ1-6	few	TRBD1	CASRPGTVYNSPLHF	TGTGCCAGCAGGCCCGGGACAGTGTATAATTCACCCCTCCACTTT
TRBV4-1	TRBJ2-7	-	-	CASSSRPHLNADSYEQYF	TGCGCCAGCAGCTCTCGTCCCCACCTAAACGCTGATTCCTACGAGCAGTACTTC
TRBV4-1	TRBJ2-7	few	TRBD2	CASSQYGRRYEQYF	TGCGCCAGCAGCCAATACGGGAGGAGATACGAGCAGTACTTC
TRBV20-1	TRBJ2-7	-	-	CSARPLRGQYF	TGCAGTGCTAGGCCCCTACGGGGGCAGTACTTC
TRBV6-5	TRBJ2-3	-	-	CASSYSSRDTQYF	TGTGCCAGCAGTTACTCTTCCAGAGATACGCAGTATTTT
TRBV7-9	TRBJ1-3	-	-	CASSLGVGRAISGNTIYF	TGTGCCAGCAGCTTAGGGGTAGGCAGGGCGATCTCTGGAAACACCATATATTTT
TRBV5-8	TRBJ2-5	-	TRBD2	CASSPGLAGGQRETQYF	TGTGCCTCGAGTCCCGGACTAGCGGGGGGGCAGAGAGAGACCCAGTACTTC
TRBV5-1	TRBJ2-5	-	-	CASSRYGTQETQYF	TGCGCCAGCAGCAGGTACGGGACACAAGAGACCCAGTACTTC
TRBV15	TRBJ2-1	-	TRBD2	CATSRDLAGQERSSYNEQFF	TGTGCCACCAGCAGAGATCTAGCGGGGCAAGAGAGAAGCTCCTACAATGAGCAGTTCTTC
TRBV6-1	TRBJ2-4	-	TRBD1	CASTPTGAQNIQYF	TGTGCCAGCACCCCGACAGGGGCACAAAACATTCAGTACTTC
TRBV14	TRBJ2-6	few	-	CASSQGSRQGLLGAHSGANVLTF	TGTGCCAGCAGCCAAGGAAGTCGACAGGGACTTTTGGGTGCCCACTCTGGGGCCAACGTCCTGACTTTC